This T cell receptor (beta chain) was documented in a study of vaccination effects on CD4 cells after COVID-19. Using viral peptide pools, the ViraFEST assay grew out antigen-specific CD4+ T cells prior to sequencing. The authors isolated CD4+ T cells after about eleven days of culture. Vaccinees lacked prior SARS-CoV-2 infection and tested negative for nucleocapsid antibodies. The data were produced by immunoSEQ multiplex PCR, yet TCRdb's version contains in-frame clones alone and is incomplete. The data contain some 68,000 clones, approximately 79% of them singletons. A word on this clone: Its antigen remains unknown.

This material consisted of CD4+ T cells from PBMCs cultured with HCoV-OC43 spike peptides, taken before COVID-19 vaccination. Subset described: HCoV-OC43 spike overlapping peptide pool stimulation. The clonotype was recovered from a human donor who received a COVID-19 vaccine.

CDR3 sequence reads: CASSATGLSNQPQHF. CDR3 DNA sequence: TGTGCCAGTAGTGCTACAGGGCTAAGCAATCAGCCCCAGCATTTT. The rearrangement uses TRBV19 and TRBJ1-5; D may be TRBD1 (6 bases). The length of the CDR3 is 15 residues. CDR1 and CDR2 from the germline V gene are LNHDA and SQIVND (reference sequence). Trimming removed 5 bases at V and 1 base at J, with 12 bases between.